This is a list of T cell receptor beta chains from one sample in a study of cytomegalovirus exposure and HLA in healthy donors. Repertoires were generated with immunoSEQ multiplex PCR, while TCRdb's copy carries only in-frame clones and drops some. The sample has around 150,000 clones, roughly nine tenths seen once. Sequencing was performed on PBMCs. These receptors came from a woman aged 25 to 45 in good health and CMV-seronegative. CDR3s include the opening cysteine and the closing phenylalanine or tryptophan. Each record gives: D gene, clone size, V gene, J gene, CDR3 DNA, CDR3 protein. The D gene is left open where the match is weak. Clone size is stated in some rows and not others, as once, few, many or a class when expanded.

D: .
size: .
V: TRBV6-1
J: TRBJ1-2
DNA: TGTGCCAGCAGAGGGCAGGGAGGAAACTATGGCTACACCTTC
CDR3: CASRGQGGNYGYTF

D: TRBD2
size: .
V: TRBV5-1
J: TRBJ2-5
DNA: TGCGCCAGCAGCTCCCCCCCTAGCGGGACGGAGACCCAGTACTTC
CDR3: CASSSPPSGTETQYF

D: .
size: .
V: TRBV18
J: TRBJ1-2
DNA: TGTGCCAGCTCAGGGAACAGGGCTGTGACCGGCTACACCTTC
CDR3: CASSGNRAVTGYTF

D: .
size: .
V: TRBV19
J: TRBJ2-5
DNA: TGTGCCAGTAGTATAGGTAGGTCGGTAGAGACCCAGTACTTC
CDR3: CASSIGRSVETQYF

D: .
size: .
V: TRBV7-9
J: TRBJ2-7
DNA: TGTGCCAGCAGCCGACAGGACGAGCAGTACTTC
CDR3: CASSRQDEQYF

D: .
size: .
V: TRBV10-3
J: TRBJ2-5
DNA: TGTGCCATCAGTGAGTCGCCCGAGACCCAGTACTTC
CDR3: CAISESPETQYF

D: .
size: .
V: TRBV7-6
J: TRBJ2-5
DNA: TGTGCCAGCAGCTTAGATCCAGGCAACCAAGAGACCCAGTACTTC
CDR3: CASSLDPGNQETQYF

D: .
size: .
V: TRBV5-1
J: TRBJ2-3
DNA: TGCGCCAGCAGCTCCACCGCTTCGGCGCAGTATTTT
CDR3: CASSSTASAQYF

D: TRBD1
size: .
V: TRBV9
J: TRBJ1-2
DNA: TGTGCCAGCAGCGTACGGGACAGGGATGGCTACACCTTC
CDR3: CASSVRDRDGYTF

D: .
size: .
V: TRBV9
J: TRBJ2-3
DNA: TGTGCCAGCAGCGAAAGCACAGATACGCAGTATTTT
CDR3: CASSESTDTQYF

D: TRBD2
size: .
V: TRBV29-1
J: TRBJ2-3
DNA: TGCAGCGTTGCATTCGTAGCGGGTCTCACAGATACGCAGTATTTT
CDR3: CSVAFVAGLTDTQYF

D: TRBD2
size: .
V: TRBV4-2
J: TRBJ2-3
DNA: TGTGCCAGCAGCCAAGTCCCTAGCGGGGGGGCTTACACAGATACGCAGTATTTT
CDR3: CASSQVPSGGAYTDTQYF

D: .
size: few
V: TRBV11-1
J: TRBJ2-5
DNA: TGTGCCAGCAGCTCCGGACAGAACCAAGAGACCCAGTACTTC
CDR3: CASSSGQNQETQYF

D: .
size: .
V: TRBV4-2
J: TRBJ2-1
DNA: TGTGCCAGCAGCCAAGGGGACCGACTAGAGCTCTTC
CDR3: CASSQGDRLELF

D: TRBD2
size: .
V: TRBV5-1
J: TRBJ2-1
DNA: TGTGCCAGCAGCCGGACTAGCGGGGAGCAGTTCTTC
CDR3: CASSRTSGEQFF

D: .
size: .
V: TRBV7-9
J: TRBJ1-1
DNA: TGTGCCAGCAGCTGGCTGACAGCACAGGGCACTGAAGCTTTCTTT
CDR3: CASSWLTAQGTEAFF

D: .
size: .
V: TRBV11-1
J: TRBJ2-1
DNA: TGTGCCAGCAGCTTAGAACTTTACAATGAGCAGTTCTTC
CDR3: CASSLELYNEQFF

D: .
size: .
V: TRBV10-2
J: TRBJ2-7
DNA: TGCGCCAGCACCCCGACACGGTTATCCTACGAGCAGTACTTC
CDR3: CASTPTRLSYEQYF